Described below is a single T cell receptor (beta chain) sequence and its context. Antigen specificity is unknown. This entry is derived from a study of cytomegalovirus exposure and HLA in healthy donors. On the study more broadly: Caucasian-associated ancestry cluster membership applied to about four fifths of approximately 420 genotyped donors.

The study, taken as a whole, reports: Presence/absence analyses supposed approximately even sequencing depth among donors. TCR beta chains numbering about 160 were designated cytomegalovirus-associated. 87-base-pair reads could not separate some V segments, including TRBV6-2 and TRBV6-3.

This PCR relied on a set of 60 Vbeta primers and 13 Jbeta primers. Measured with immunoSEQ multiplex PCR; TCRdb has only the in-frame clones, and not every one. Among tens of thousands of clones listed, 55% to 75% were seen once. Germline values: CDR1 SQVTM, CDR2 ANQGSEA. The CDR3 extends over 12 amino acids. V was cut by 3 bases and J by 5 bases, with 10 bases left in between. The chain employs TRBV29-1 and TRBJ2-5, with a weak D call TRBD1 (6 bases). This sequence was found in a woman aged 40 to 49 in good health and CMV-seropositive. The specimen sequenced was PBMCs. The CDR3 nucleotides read TGCAGCGTTGACAGGGGCGAGGAGACCCAGTACTTC. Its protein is CSVDRGEETQYF.